Each of the 16 T cell receptor beta chains below was sequenced from the same sample in a study of OX40 agonist ivuxolimab in advanced cancers. Measured with immunoSEQ multiplex PCR; TCRdb has only the in-frame clones, and not every one. This sample has 80,000 to 100,000 clones; around nine tenths occur once, and the top ten carry over 0.4%. This sample comprised CD4+ or CD8+ T cells sorted from blood, obtained in a trial of the OX40 agonist ivuxolimab. The receptors were sampled from an adult with an advanced solid tumor such as melanoma, head and neck, liver or kidney cancer.

The chain recombines TRBV29-1 with TRBJ1-4; tentative D call: TRBD1 (6 bases). Trimming removed 8 bases at V and 5 bases at J, with 18 bases between. The CDR3 is 14 amino acids. Germline CDR1 SQVTM, CDR2 ANQGSEA. Here the CDR3 DNA reads TGCAGCTTCCGGGGGGGCGGGAAGAATGAAAAACTGTTTTTT. As protein: CSFRGGGKNEKLFF.

V usage is TRBV6-6 and J usage is TRBJ2-7, with D perhaps TRBD1 or TRBD2 (7 bases each). Looked up from germline, CDR1 is MNHNY and CDR2 is SVGAGI (reference sequence). V dropped 6 bases and J dropped 6 bases, with 24 bases sitting between them. The length of the CDR3 is 16 residues. CDR3 residues: CASRYIDRVRTSEQYF. DNA of the CDR3: TGTGCCAGCAGATACATCGACAGGGTTCGGACTAGCGAGCAGTACTTC.

This rearrangement joins TRBV18 to TRBJ2-2; a possible D gene is TRBD1 (6 bases). The V end lost 5 bases, the J end lost 1 base, and 8 bases lay between the germline ends. Germline values: CDR1 KGHSH, CDR2 LQKENI. This CDR3 spans 14 amino acids. This chain's CDR3 is CASSNRVNTGELFF. As DNA, the CDR3 is TGTGCCAGCTCAAACAGGGTGAACACCGGGGAGCTGTTTTTT.

This chain joins TRBV7-3 and TRBJ1-2; D remains unclear. CDR1 SGHTA and CDR2 FQGTGA come from the germline V gene. The V and J ends lost 5 bases and 2 bases respectively, with 15 bases between them. The CDR3 loop spans 15 amino acids. The CDR3 sequence is CASSRTWTENYGYTF. CDR3 coding DNA: TGTGCCAGCAGCCGGACTTGGACGGAAAACTATGGCTACACCTTC.

This rearrangement joins TRBV5-4 to TRBJ2-7; D is unclear. CDR3 length: 12 residues. V shed 3 bases and J shed 2 bases, with 6 bases lying between them. The germline V gene has CDR1 SGHNT and CDR2 YYREEE (reference sequence). The CDR3 nucleotides read TGTGCCAGCAGCTCCAGAGCCTACGAGCAGTACTTC. Translating it yields CASSSRAYEQYF.

The chain couples TRBV19 to TRBJ2-1, with D tentatively TRBD2 (5 bases). Deletions cut 5 bases from V and 1 base from J, with 15 bases between. The CDR3 totals 16 residues. Germline loops: CDR1 LNHDA, CDR2 SQIVND (reference sequence). CDR3 amino acids: CASSWTLAKSYNEQFF. Written as DNA, the CDR3 is TGTGCCAGTAGTTGGACCCTAGCAAAATCCTACAATGAGCAGTTCTTC.

The rearrangement uses TRBV5-1 and TRBJ1-4, with TRBD1 as a possible D gene (5 bases). The CDR3 sequence is 14 residues long. The germline CDR1 and CDR2 sequences are SGHRS and YFSETQ. Trimming pared 3 bases from V and 8 bases from J, leaving 14 bases between. CDR3 bases: TGCGCCAGCAGCTCACTCCAGCAGGGCGAAAAACTGTTTTTT. It translates to CASSSLQQGEKLFF.

The chain uses TRBV28 and TRBJ1-1, with a tentative D call TRBD1 (6 bases). The germline V gene has CDR1 MDHEN and CDR2 SYDVKM. The V and J ends lost 3 bases and 11 bases respectively, with 16 bases between them. The length of the CDR3 is 13 residues. CDR3 amino acids: CASSLNGRGEAFF. The CDR3 DNA reads TGTGCCAGCAGTTTGAACGGCAGGGGAGAGGCTTTCTTT.

V usage is TRBV10-1 and J usage is TRBJ2-5; tentative D call: TRBD1 (5 bases). Between the trimmed V and J ends, which lost 3 bases and 1 base, there was a span of 12 bases. The CDR3 has 15 amino acids. Germline loops: CDR1 WNHNN, CDR2 SYGVQD (reference sequence). The CDR3 sequence is CASSDTGHRQETQYF. CDR3 sequence (DNA): TGCGCCAGCAGTGACACCGGACACCGCCAAGAGACCCAGTACTTC.

The CDR3 region has the DNA TGTGCCACCAGAGAGGTTTCAGTGAACACTGAAGCTTTCTTT. Residues: CATREVSVNTEAFF. The chain is built from TRBV10-3 and TRBJ1-1; D gene unclear. This CDR3 has 14 amino acids. Deletions cut 10 bases from V and 0 bases from J, with 15 bases between. The germline V gene has CDR1 ENHRY and CDR2 SYGVKD.

CDR3 sequence reads: CASSLWGDRVEQYF. The CDR3 coding sequence is TGTGCCAGCAGCTTATGGGGTGACAGGGTCGAGCAGTACTTC. The chain uses TRBV7-2 and TRBJ2-7, with 7 positions matching TRBD1. The CDR3 is made up of 14 amino acids. After removal of 2 bases from V and 6 bases from J, the junction contained 7 bases not matched to a gene. Germline V lookup: CDR1 SGHTA, CDR2 FQGNSA.

This clone occurred a few times. V and J are TRBV19 and TRBJ1-5; D is unresolved. V was trimmed by 7 bases and J by 11 bases, leaving 21 bases between them. This CDR3 spans 14 amino acids. Germline assignment: CDR1 LNHDA and CDR2 SQIVND (reference sequence). This CDR3 reads CASMSMGLERAQHF. The CDR3 region has the DNA TGTGCCAGTATGTCAATGGGTTTGGAGAGGGCCCAGCATTTT.

The CDR3 protein is CASSEGPTEKLFF. The CDR3 DNA reads as TGTGCCAGCAGTGAGGGGCCTACAGAGAAACTGTTTTTT. The J gene is TRBJ1-4, the V gene TRBV25-1, with a tentative D call TRBD1 (5 bases). V lost 3 bases to trimming and J lost 11 bases, with 13 bases between them. Germline V gives CDR1 MGHDK, CDR2 SYGVNS. This CDR3 contains 13 residues. Together with reference TRBV25-1 and TRBJ1-4, the CDR3 gives the full variable domain: EADIYQTPRYLVIGTGKKITLECSQTMGHDKMYWYQQDPGMELHLIHYSYGVNSTEKGDLSSESTVSRIRTEHFPLTLESARPSHTSQYLCASSEGPTEKLFFGSGTQLSVL.

The chain combines TRBV5-1 with TRBJ2-5; 10 nucleotides line up with TRBD2. Losses at the gene ends were 4 bases for V and 4 bases for J; bases not matched to a gene: 7. The CDR3 covers 15 residues. Germline lookup yields CDR1 SGHRS and CDR2 YFSETQ. This CDR3 reads CASSRLAGVVETQYF. The CDR3 nucleotides are TGCGCCAGCAGCCGGCTAGCGGGGGTGGTAGAGACCCAGTACTTC.

The J gene is TRBJ2-2, the V gene TRBV5-1; TRBD1 might be the D (6 bases). V shed 4 bases and J shed 10 bases, with 17 bases lying between them. The germline gives CDR1 SGHRS, CDR2 YFSETQ. The CDR3 is 14 amino acids. The CDR3 loop is CASSTGWGLEELFF. The CDR3 DNA follows: TGCGCCAGCAGCACCGGGTGGGGGCTCGAGGAGCTGTTTTTT. The full variable domain, completed using reference TRBV5-1 and TRBJ2-2, is KAGVTQTPRYLIKTRGQQVTLSCSPISGHRSVSWYQQTPGQGLQFLFEYFSETQRNKGNFPGRFSGRQFSNSRSEMNVSTLELGDSALYLCASSTGWGLEELFFGEGSRLTVL.

The chain is built from TRBV7-9 and TRBJ1-3, with unresolved D. Per the germline V gene, CDR1 is SEHNR and CDR2 is FQNEAQ (reference sequence). The CDR3 totals 16 residues. The germline V and J ends were trimmed by 3 bases and 2 bases, with 14 bases remaining between them. CDR3 coding DNA: TGTGCCAGCAGCTTGCACATTATAGGCCCTGGAAACACCATATATTTT. As protein: CASSLHIIGPGNTIYF.